This T cell receptor beta chain was obtained from a study of early T cells in non-severe SARS-CoV-2 infection. Study findings and constraints: VDJdb matching favored anti-spike CD8 responses, missing private and CD4 specificities.

cDNA molecules, individually, were tagged with unique molecular identifiers. MiXCR was run by TCRdb on the 5' RACE reads, yielding one entry per CDR3 protein. The data show approximately 35,000 distinct CDR3 sequences, 6% to 7.5% seen once. This clonotype has ten or more counts. The target antigen is unknown. Trimming at V came to 3 bases and at J to 5 bases, leaving 15 bases not matched to a gene. Germline CDR1 is MNHNS and CDR2 is SASEGT. The CDR3 consists of 17 residues. This sequence was found in an adult who was a healthcare worker with PCR-confirmed SARS-CoV-2 infection or an uninfected control (not recorded which). Sequencing used whole blood, obtained at baseline. The rearrangement joins TRBV6-1 to TRBJ2-5, with 7 bases aligning to TRBD1. CDR3 in DNA: TGTGCCAGCAGTGAGATCCGGGACAGTAAAAGAAAGGAGACCCAGTACTTC. Translated: CASSEIRDSKRKETQYF.